This T cell receptor beta chain derives from a study of cytomegalovirus exposure and HLA in healthy donors. The CDR3 totals 14 residues. Germline CDR1 reads MDHEN; CDR2 reads SYDVKM. V was cut by 3 bases and J by 1 base, with 9 bases left in between. 13 Jbeta primers and 60 Vbeta primers were used for the PCR. Generated by immunoSEQ multiplex PCR, the TCRdb table keeps only in-frame clones and is missing some. This sample carries 150,000 to 200,000 clones, roughly 80% of them seen once, and the ten largest clones take roughly 0.69%. Study outcomes and limitations: A later analysis linked a missense DCLRE1C variant to TCR beta V- and J-gene trimming.

Note on this clone: Its matching antigen is unknown. The sample has other DNA sequences that encode this CDR3 too.

Material: PBMCs. The gene calls are TRBV28 and TRBJ1-1; no definite D call. The origin of this receptor is a woman under 30 in good health and CMV-seronegative. The CDR3 nucleotides are TGTGCCAGCAGTTTTGACACACAGAACACTGAAGCTTTCTTT. Its protein is CASSFDTQNTEAFF. Filled out from reference TRBV28 and TRBJ1-1, the complete variable domain reads DVKVTQSSRYLVKRTGEKVFLECVQDMDHENMFWYRQDPGLGLRLIYFSYDVKMKEKGDIPEGYSVSREKKERFSLILESASTNQTSMYLCASSFDTQNTEAFFGQGTRLTVV.